The 27 T cell receptor beta chains in this list originate from one sample, sequenced in a study of cytomegalovirus exposure and HLA in healthy donors. Amplification used 60 Vbeta primers and 13 Jbeta primers. Measured with immunoSEQ multiplex PCR; TCRdb has only the in-frame clones, and not every one. The data show 140,000 or so clones, approximately 80% seen once. The material sequenced was PBMCs. These TCRs come from a woman aged 18 to 35 in good health and CMV-seropositive.

The V and J genes are TRBV19 and TRBJ2-7, with a tentative D call TRBD2 (5 bases). CDR3 length: 16 amino acids. Germline values: CDR1 LNHDA, CDR2 SQIVND (reference sequence). Trimming removed 4 bases at V and 6 bases at J, with 22 bases between. The CDR3 nucleotides are TGTGCCAGTAGTAGCGGGCAGTTTCCCACCTCGGGCGAGCAGTACTTC. Amino acid sequence: CASSSGQFPTSGEQYF.

V is TRBV18 and J is TRBJ2-2, with D maybe TRBD2 (6 bases). V was trimmed by 6 bases and J by 0 bases, leaving 11 bases between them. The CDR3 loop spans 15 amino acids. Germline V gives CDR1 KGHSH, CDR2 LQKENI. CDR3 nucleotides: TGTGCCAGCTCCCGGGACTCCTCGAACACCGGGGAGCTGTTTTTT. This sequence encodes CASSRDSSNTGELFF.

This clone has only a few counts. The chain has TRBV11-2 and TRBJ1-1; TRBD1 matches 7 bases. The junction had 6 bases not matched to a gene; V was cut back by 1 base and J by 4 bases. This CDR3 contains 15 residues. From germline, CDR1 is SGHAT and CDR2 FQNNGV. The CDR3 DNA follows: TGTGCCAGCAGCTTAGGAGGTCCAGGGGGCACTGAAGCTTTCTTT. Encoded protein: CASSLGGPGGTEAFF.

The chain uses TRBV25-1 and TRBJ2-7, with a weak D call TRBD1 (8 bases). Germline V gene data show CDR1 as MGHDK and CDR2 as SYGVNS. The CDR3 spans 16 residues. The V end lost 2 bases, the J end lost 1 base, and 15 bases lay between the germline ends. In nucleotides, the CDR3 is TGTGCCAGCAGTGAAGGAGGACAGGGAGGGTCCTACGAGCAGTACTTC. Amino acids: CASSEGGQGGSYEQYF.

The chain recombines TRBV9 with TRBJ1-2, with D perhaps matching TRBD1 (6 bases). This CDR3 is built from 14 residues. Germline V gives CDR1 SGDLS, CDR2 YYNGEE. V was trimmed by 3 bases and J by 3 bases, leaving 12 bases between them. CDR3 sequence: CASSGQGYDYGYTF. The CDR3 DNA reads as TGTGCCAGCAGCGGTCAGGGGTACGACTATGGCTACACCTTC.

This chain's CDR3 is CASSFARGHGNEKLFF. In DNA form, the CDR3 reads TGTGCCAGCAGTTTTGCCAGGGGGCATGGTAATGAAAAACTGTTTTTT. The rearrangement joins TRBV28 to TRBJ1-4; TRBD1 agrees at 8 bases. V gave up 3 bases and J gave up 4 bases; unmatched junction bases: 7. The CDR3 spans 16 residues. Germline V gene data show CDR1 as MDHEN and CDR2 as SYDVKM.

This chain links TRBV19 with TRBJ1-1, with D perhaps matching TRBD1 (6 bases). CDR1 is LNHDA, CDR2 SQIVND, per germline (reference sequence). Trimming shortened V by 8 bases and J by 7 bases, and 8 bases separated the two germline ends. CDR3 length: 10 residues. CDR3 residues: CASGGREAFF. DNA of the CDR3: TGTGCCAGTGGGGGCCGTGAAGCTTTCTTT.

The V and J genes are TRBV7-9 and TRBJ2-7; no clear D. Trimming left V 11 bases short and J 7 bases short, with 15 bases between. This CDR3 has 11 amino acids. Germline V lookup: CDR1 SEHNR, CDR2 FQNEAQ (reference sequence). The CDR3 DNA reads TGTGCCGGAGAGGATCTTGGAGAGCAGTACTTC. Amino acids: CAGEDLGEQYF.

This clone has only a few counts. The chain links TRBV5-1 to TRBJ2-7; D gene uncertain. The CDR3 extends over 14 amino acids. The germline V gene has CDR1 SGHRS and CDR2 YFSETQ. Trimming stripped 4 bases from V and 3 bases from J, with 14 bases between. The CDR3 coding sequence is TGCGCCAGCAGCCAAGGCGCAGGTGGCTACGAGCAGTACTTC. This sequence encodes CASSQGAGGYEQYF.

This clone was seen once. As DNA, the CDR3 is TGTGCCAGCAGCCCGACTAGCGGGGGGCCGATAGATACGCAGTATTTT. Translated: CASSPTSGGPIDTQYF. The chain combines TRBV7-8 with TRBJ2-3, with TRBD2 matching 13 bases. The junction had 7 bases not matched to a gene; V was cut back by 5 bases and J by 5 bases. CDR3 length: 16 residues. Germline V gene sequence: CDR1 SGHVS, CDR2 FQNEAQ. The variable domain in full, with the rest retrieved from reference TRBV7-8 and TRBJ2-3, is GAGVSQSPRYKVAKRGQDVALRCDPISGHVSLFWYQQALGQGPEFLTYFQNEAQLDKSGLPSDRFFAERPEGSVSTLKIQRTQQEDSAVYLCASSPTSGGPIDTQYFGPGTRLTVL.

The gene calls are TRBV6-1 and TRBJ1-5, with 7 bases fitting TRBD1. After removal of 5 bases from V and 2 bases from J, the junction contained 6 bases not matched to a gene. In germline, CDR1 is MNHNS, CDR2 SASEGT. The CDR3 is 15 amino acids. CDR3 residues: CASSRQGGGNQPQHF. DNA of the CDR3: TGTGCCAGCAGTCGACAGGGCGGTGGCAATCAGCCCCAGCATTTT.

The chain links TRBV2 to TRBJ2-5; no reliable D call. The germline gives CDR1 SNHLY, CDR2 FYNNEI. V was pared by 6 bases and J by 5 bases, with 7 bases between. The CDR3 contains 11 residues. CDR3 nucleotide sequence: TGTGCCAGCAGATCTTTTGAGACCCAGTACTTC. Translated: CASRSFETQYF.

This clone appeared a single time. The chain is built from TRBV29-1 and TRBJ2-2; TRBD1 matches 7 bases. Trimming cost V 7 bases and J 0 bases; bases outside gene matches: 5. Germline V lookup: CDR1 SQVTM, CDR2 ANQGSEA. The CDR3 length is 14 residues. CDR3 nucleotide sequence: TGCAGCGCCCGACAGGGCGCGAACACCGGGGAGCTGTTTTTT. Protein product: CSARQGANTGELFF.

This clone was seen once. The rearrangement uses TRBV6-6 and TRBJ1-1; 8 bases match TRBD1. Germline V gene sequence: CDR1 MNHNY, CDR2 SVGAGI (reference sequence). This CDR3 spans 15 amino acids. V shed 2 bases and J 0 bases; nucleotides not matched to a gene: 2. The CDR3 sequence: CASSYPTGVNTEAFF. The CDR3 DNA follows: TGTGCCAGCAGTTACCCGACAGGGGTGAACACTGAAGCTTTCTTT.

The chain uses TRBV29-1 and TRBJ1-5; TRBD1 agrees at 7 bases. Trimming removed 6 bases from V and 4 bases from J; junction bases left unmatched: 3. Looked up from germline, CDR1 is SQVTM and CDR2 is ANQGSEA. CDR3 length equals 12 residues. CDR3 in amino acids: CSVRDSNQPQHF. CDR3 nucleotide sequence: TGCAGCGTCCGGGACAGTAATCAGCCCCAGCATTTT.

This clone was found a few times. The CDR3 region is CAIRGQPNQPQHF. CDR3 DNA sequence: TGTGCCATCAGGGGACAGCCCAATCAGCCCCAGCATTTT. The chain is built from TRBV10-3 and TRBJ1-5, with 7 bases aligning to TRBD1. The CDR3 extends over 13 amino acids. Unmatched junction bases numbered 2, after V lost 6 bases and J lost 3 bases. Per the germline V gene, CDR1 is ENHRY and CDR2 is SYGVKD.

The chain carries TRBV5-1 and TRBJ1-2, with TRBD1 matching 7 bases. The germline V gene has CDR1 SGHRS and CDR2 YFSETQ. V lost 3 bases to trimming and J lost 0 bases; unmatched junction nucleotides: 8. This CDR3 comprises 16 residues. CDR3 sequence reads: CASSSPDRASNYGYTF. The DNA of the CDR3 is TGCGCCAGCAGCTCACCTGACAGGGCGTCTAACTATGGCTACACCTTC.

The rearrangement joins TRBV15 to TRBJ1-1; D is ambiguous. The CDR3 has 15 residues. V lost 0 bases, J lost 1 base, and 9 bases lay in between. Germline CDR1 is LNHNV and CDR2 is YYDKDF (reference sequence). The chain's CDR3 is CATSRDRQWNTEAFF. CDR3 nucleotide sequence: TGTGCCACCAGCAGAGATCGCCAGTGGAACACTGAAGCTTTCTTT.

The chain carries TRBV5-1 and TRBJ2-2, with 10 bases lining up with TRBD2. The CDR3 runs 15 residues. The V and J ends lost 4 bases and 3 bases, in that order; junction bases with no gene match: 3. Germline V gene data show CDR1 as SGHRS and CDR2 as YFSETQ. CDR3 DNA: TGCGCCAGCAGCATAACTAGCGGGGACACCGGGGAGCTGTTTTTT. This codes for CASSITSGDTGELFF.

This clone was found a few times. The rearrangement joins TRBV10-3 to TRBJ1-1, with 10 bases lining up with TRBD1. The CDR3 totals 13 residues. The V segment lost 10 bases and the J segment 4 bases; nucleotides outside the gene matches: 6. The germline gives CDR1 ENHRY, CDR2 SYGVKD. The CDR3 DNA sequence: TGTGCCACCGGGACAGGGGTAATCACTGAAGCTTTCTTT. Translated: CATGTGVITEAFF.

The rearrangement uses TRBV28 and TRBJ2-3; 8 positions match TRBD2. Germline V gene sequence: CDR1 MDHEN, CDR2 SYDVKM. This CDR3 is built from 14 residues. The J segment lost 2 bases and the V segment lost 6 bases, leaving 4 bases of the junction unmatched. The CDR3 nucleotides read TGTGCCAGCAGAACTAGCGGAACCACAGATACGCAGTATTTT. Amino acids: CASRTSGTTDTQYF.

This clone was picked up one time. This chain uses TRBV19 with TRBJ1-2; D may be TRBD1 (6 bases). Germline V gives CDR1 LNHDA, CDR2 SQIVND (reference sequence). The V gene lost 5 bases and the J gene lost 8 bases, with 15 bases spanning the gap. The CDR3 extends over 13 amino acids. Here the CDR3 reads CASSPTGSIGYTF. CDR3 sequence (DNA): TGTGCCAGTAGTCCCACAGGGAGTATCGGCTACACCTTC. Combining the CDR3 with reference TRBV19 and TRBJ1-2 gives the whole variable domain DGGITQSPKYLFRKEGQNVTLSCEQNLNHDAMYWYRQDPGQGLRLIYYSQIVNDFQKGDIAEGYSVSREKKESFPLTVTSAQKNPTAFYLCASSPTGSIGYTFGSGTRLTVV.

The V and J genes are TRBV29-1 and TRBJ2-7, with no clear D. The CDR3 is made up of 10 amino acids. The V and J ends lost 7 bases and 7 bases respectively, with 11 bases between them. Per germline, CDR1 SQVTM and CDR2 ANQGSEA. CDR3 loop: CSAALEEQYF. DNA of the CDR3: TGCAGCGCCGCCCTTGAGGAGCAGTACTTC.

This chain connects TRBV28 to TRBJ2-7, with TRBD1 as a possible D gene (6 bases). Germline-derived CDR1 and CDR2 are MDHEN and SYDVKM. The ends were cut back, 2 bases at V and 5 bases at J, with 13 bases in the middle. There are 14 residues in the CDR3. CDR3 residues: CASSLTRGLDEQYF. The DNA of the CDR3 is TGTGCCAGCAGTTTAACCAGGGGTTTGGACGAGCAGTACTTC.

This clone was observed a handful of times. This chain connects TRBV10-1 to TRBJ1-1, with 11 bases identical to TRBD1. CDR3 length: 14 amino acids. The germline V gene has CDR1 WNHNN and CDR2 SYGVQD (reference sequence). V was pared by 6 bases and J by 4 bases, with 4 bases of the junction left unmatched. The chain's CDR3 is CASRPGTGGTEAFF. In nucleotides, the CDR3 is TGCGCCAGCAGACCAGGGACAGGGGGCACTGAAGCTTTCTTT.

DNA for the CDR3: TGTGCCAGTAGCTGGACAGCCCGTAATCCTAACTATGGCTACACCTTC. It codes for CASSWTARNPNYGYTF. This sequence joins TRBV19 and TRBJ1-2; D is perhaps TRBD1 (6 bases). This CDR3 region has 16 residues. CDR1 is LNHDA, CDR2 SQIVND, per germline (reference sequence). Trimming took 6 bases from V and 0 from J, leaving 17 bases between them.

This chain connects TRBV29-1 to TRBJ1-5; D is unresolved. Looked up from germline, CDR1 is SQVTM and CDR2 is ANQGSEA. The CDR3 has 13 residues. Trimming cost V 8 bases and J 3 bases, with 14 bases left between them. Here the CDR3 reads CSIRPGNNQPQHF. CDR3 bases: TGCAGCATTAGACCGGGGAACAATCAGCCCCAGCATTTT.